This T cell receptor beta chain is drawn from a study of T cell clones after liver transplantation. Overall study: Liver transplant recipients had immunosuppression withdrawal attempted within 2 years. Tolerance: complete withdrawal held at least one year, liver enzymes staying within twice normal. Study-level results: Conclusions were preliminary, with small, heterogeneous patient groups.

About this clone itself: The antigen is unknown.

The protocol was immunoSEQ multiplex PCR, while the TCRdb copy is restricted to in-frame clones and leaves out a portion. The table records more than 95,000 clones, 75% to 85% of them present only once. Sorting of unstimulated PBMCs yielded separate CD3+CD4+ and CD3+CD8+ fractions. Germline loops: CDR1 SGHVS, CDR2 FQNEAQ. CDR3 size: 14 residues. V was clipped by 6 bases and J by 3 bases, with 12 bases between them. The V and J genes are TRBV7-8 and TRBJ2-1; a possible D gene is TRBD2 (7 bases). This TCR was sampled from a human donor who received a liver transplant. Specimen: CD4+ T cells from blood, collected before liver transplant. CDR3 nucleotide sequence: TGTGCCAGCAGAACGGGGGGCGACTACAATGAGCAGTTCTTC. This gives the protein CASRTGGDYNEQFF. Variable domain in full (rest from reference TRBV7-8 and TRBJ2-1): GAGVSQSPRYKVAKRGQDVALRCDPISGHVSLFWYQQALGQGPEFLTYFQNEAQLDKSGLPSDRFFAERPEGSVSTLKIQRTQQEDSAVYLCASRTGGDYNEQFFGPGTRLTVL.